Presented here are 16 T cell receptor beta chains from one specimen sequenced in a study of blood T cell repertoires in COVID-19. The table came from immunoSEQ multiplex PCR; TCRdb's copy has only in-frame clones and leaves some out. Here the sample spans 120,000 to 150,000 clones, about four fifths being singletons. The sequenced sample consisted of peripheral blood. Receptors originate from a human donor with acute or convalescent COVID-19. The donor label of this sample is uncertain.

The V and J genes are TRBV2 and TRBJ1-1; D may be TRBD1 (5 bases). Germline lookup yields CDR1 SNHLY and CDR2 FYNNEI. The CDR3 contains 13 residues. Trimming took off 7 bases at V and 1 base at J, with 10 bases between the two ends. As DNA, the CDR3 is TGTGCCAGCAAGACAGAACCGAACACTGAAGCTTTCTTT. Translating it yields CASKTEPNTEAFF.

The chain employs TRBV7-8 and TRBJ1-6; maybe TRBD1 (6 bases). Trimming removed 4 bases from V and 2 bases from J, with 9 bases in between. CDR1 SGHVS and CDR2 FQNEAQ come from the germline V gene. This CDR3 comprises 15 residues. The CDR3 bases are TGTGCCAGCAGCTATACAGGGCCCTATAATTCACCCCTCCACTTT. It yields the protein CASSYTGPYNSPLHF.

The chain links TRBV5-1 to TRBJ2-2; TRBD1 matches at 9 bases. V shed 4 bases, J shed 7 bases, and the junction held 5 bases outside the gene matches. The CDR3 runs to 14 residues. Germline-derived CDR1 and CDR2 are SGHRS and YFSETQ. CDR3 protein: CASSPGTGYGELFF. The CDR3 DNA reads TGCGCCAGCAGCCCCGGGACAGGGTACGGGGAGCTGTTTTTT. The whole variable domain, remainder taken from reference TRBV5-1 and TRBJ2-2, is KAGVTQTPRYLIKTRGQQVTLSCSPISGHRSVSWYQQTPGQGLQFLFEYFSETQRNKGNFPGRFSGRQFSNSRSEMNVSTLELGDSALYLCASSPGTGYGELFFGEGSRLTVL.

This chain joins TRBV24-1 and TRBJ1-5; the D is unclear. Germline loops: CDR1 KGHDR, CDR2 SFDVKD. Trimming shortened V by 12 bases and J by 0 bases, and 8 bases separated the two germline ends. There are 12 residues in the CDR3. CDR3 DNA sequence: TGTGCCCCGGGGTATAGCAATCAGCCCCAGCATTTT. Protein sequence: CAPGYSNQPQHF.

In its sample, this clone was seen a few times. J is TRBJ1-6 and V is TRBV6-6, with D perhaps matching TRBD1 (5 bases). Germline V gene lookup returns CDR1 MNHNY and CDR2 SVGAGI (reference sequence). The CDR3 has 15 amino acids. V gave up 6 bases and J gave up 12 bases, with 21 bases separating them. Written as DNA, the CDR3 is TGTGCCAGCAGCCTATTCCAGGGAGGTGAGGGACCCCTCCACTTT. It yields the protein CASSLFQGGEGPLHF.

The chain joins TRBV24-1 to TRBJ1-3, with a tentative D call TRBD1 (6 bases). Germline CDR1 and CDR2: KGHDR and SFDVKD. The ends were cut back, 5 bases at V and 4 bases at J, with 8 bases in the middle. The CDR3 is made up of 13 amino acids. CDR3 sequence (DNA): TGTGCCACCAGTGTTACAGGGGGAAACACCATATATTTT. Translated: CATSVTGGNTIYF.

The chain employs TRBV6-5 and TRBJ1-1, with 8 bases fitting TRBD1. The CDR3 is 14 residues long. Germline values: CDR1 MNHEY, CDR2 SVGAGI. With V trimmed by 7 bases and J by 1 base, 5 bases remained unmatched. The CDR3 DNA reads as TGTGCCAGCATCGGACAGGGTAAGAACACTGAAGCTTTCTTT. Its translation is CASIGQGKNTEAFF.

The V call is TRBV5-4, the J call TRBJ2-4, with 8 bases matching TRBD1. The V segment lost 4 bases and the J segment 0 bases; nucleotides outside the gene matches: 3. The CDR3 is made up of 15 amino acids. The V gene's germline CDR1 is SGHNT and CDR2 YYREEE (reference sequence). This CDR3 reads CASSLDRAAKNIQYF. In DNA, the CDR3 is TGTGCCAGCAGCCTGGACAGGGCAGCCAAAAACATTCAGTACTTC.

The chain employs TRBV11-3 and TRBJ1-1; D is unresolved. This CDR3 spans 13 amino acids. The germline V and J ends were trimmed by 2 bases and 10 bases, with 14 bases remaining between them. Per germline, CDR1 SGHNT and CDR2 YENEEA. The chain's CDR3 is CASSLSGPSGAFF. DNA for the CDR3: TGTGCCAGCAGCTTAAGTGGCCCTTCGGGAGCTTTCTTT.

The chain combines TRBV10-1 with TRBJ1-1; perhaps TRBD1 as D (5 bases). The ends were cut back, 6 bases at V and 5 bases at J, with 16 bases in the middle. CDR1 is WNHNN and CDR2 is SYGVQD in the germline V gene (reference sequence). This CDR3 spans 14 amino acids. The CDR3 DNA reads as TGCGCCAGCAGCCTGGGAACAGGAGGGACTGAAGCTTTCTTT. Its translation: CASSLGTGGTEAFF.

The chain is built from TRBV24-1 and TRBJ1-1; D gene ambiguous. The germline gives CDR1 KGHDR, CDR2 SFDVKD. The CDR3 contains 12 residues. Trimming took off 9 bases at V and 7 bases at J, with 14 bases between the two ends. CDR3 nucleotide sequence: TGTGCCACCTTTGATTGGGCCGGTGAAGCTTTCTTT. Translating gives CATFDWAGEAFF.

The chain recombines TRBV3-1 (or the pseudogene TRBV3-2) with TRBJ2-2; 12 bases agree with TRBD2. This CDR3 comprises 14 residues. V lost 8 bases and J lost 5; bases outside the gene matches: 3. Looked up from germline, CDR1 is LGHDT and CDR2 is YNNKEL (reference sequence). The CDR3 reads CASRTSGGTGELFF. The CDR3 nucleotides are TGTGCCAGCCGCACTAGCGGGGGGACCGGGGAGCTGTTTTTT.

CDR3 DNA sequence: TGTGCCATCAGGGGACAGGGTGCAAATCAGCCCCAGCATTTT. Translation: CAIRGQGANQPQHF. V usage is TRBV10-3 and J usage is TRBJ1-5; the match to TRBD1 covers 9 bases. Germline lookup yields CDR1 ENHRY and CDR2 SYGVKD. The CDR3 extends over 14 amino acids. J was trimmed by 4 bases and V by 6 bases; bases with no gene match: 4.

This sequence joins TRBV7-9 and TRBJ1-1; 11 nucleotides match TRBD1. CDR1 is SEHNR, CDR2 FQNEAQ, per germline (reference sequence). With 0 bases clipped from V and 4 bases from J, the junction kept 4 bases outside the gene matches. The CDR3 runs to 16 residues. The CDR3 loop reads CASSLAVGTGGTEAFF. The CDR3 coding sequence is TGTGCCAGCAGCTTAGCCGTCGGGACAGGGGGCACTGAAGCTTTCTTT.

The V call is TRBV5-4, the J call TRBJ1-2; D not resolved. V dropped 4 bases and J dropped 2 bases, with 12 bases sitting between them. The length of the CDR3 is 14 residues. The germline V gene has CDR1 SGHNT and CDR2 YYREEE (reference sequence). CDR3 sequence: CASSPPGLNYGYTF. DNA of the CDR3: TGTGCCAGCAGCCCCCCCGGACTGAACTATGGCTACACCTTC.

This chain uses TRBV20-1 with TRBJ2-3, with 10 bases lining up with TRBD2. The germline gives CDR1 DFQATT, CDR2 SNEGSKA (reference sequence). The CDR3 has 10 residues. Trimming cost V 5 bases and J 13 bases; bases outside gene matches: 3. The CDR3 protein is CSAPSGGEYF. The CDR3 DNA sequence: TGCAGTGCTCCGAGCGGGGGGGAGTATTTT.